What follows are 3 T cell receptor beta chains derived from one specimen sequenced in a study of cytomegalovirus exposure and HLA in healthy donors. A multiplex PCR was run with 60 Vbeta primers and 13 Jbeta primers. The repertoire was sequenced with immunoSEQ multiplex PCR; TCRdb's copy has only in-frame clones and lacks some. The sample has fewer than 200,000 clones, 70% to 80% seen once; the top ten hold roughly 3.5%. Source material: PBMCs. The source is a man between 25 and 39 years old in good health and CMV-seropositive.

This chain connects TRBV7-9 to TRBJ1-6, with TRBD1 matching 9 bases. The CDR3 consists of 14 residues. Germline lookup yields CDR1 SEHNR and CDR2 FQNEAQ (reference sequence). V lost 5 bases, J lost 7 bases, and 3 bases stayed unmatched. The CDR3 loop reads CASSPGQGNSPLHF. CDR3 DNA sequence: TGTGCCAGCAGCCCAGGACAGGGGAATTCACCCCTCCACTTT.

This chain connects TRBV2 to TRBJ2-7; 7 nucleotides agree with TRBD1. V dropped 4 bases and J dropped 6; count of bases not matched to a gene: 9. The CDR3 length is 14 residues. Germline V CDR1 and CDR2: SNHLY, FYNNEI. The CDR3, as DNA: TGTGCCAGCAGTGGGGCAAATACAGGGGCCGAGCAGTACTTC. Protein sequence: CASSGANTGAEQYF.

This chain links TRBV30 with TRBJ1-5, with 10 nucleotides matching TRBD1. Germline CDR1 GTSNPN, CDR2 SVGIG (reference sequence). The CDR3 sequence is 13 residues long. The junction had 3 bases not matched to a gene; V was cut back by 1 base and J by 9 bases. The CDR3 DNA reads TGTGCCTGGAGTGGGACAGGGGGTTCGCCCCAGCATTTT. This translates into CAWSGTGGSPQHF.